This TCR beta chain came from a study of cytomegalovirus exposure and HLA in healthy donors. Germline CDR1 KGHSH, CDR2 LQKENI. This CDR3 is built from 13 residues. V was cut by 3 bases and J by 8 bases, with 13 bases left in between. This PCR relied on a set of 60 Vbeta primers and 13 Jbeta primers. The data were produced by immunoSEQ multiplex PCR, yet TCRdb's version contains in-frame clones alone and is incomplete. The sample records around 140,000 clones, roughly 8.8% being singletons. The study, taken as a whole, reports: With later analysis, a missense DCLRE1C variant became linked to TCR beta V- and J-gene trimming.

Turning to this clone: As yet, its antigen is unknown.

This sequence was found in a woman aged 40-49 years in good health and CMV-seropositive. The chain is built from TRBV18 and TRBJ1-1; D perhaps matches TRBD1 (6 bases). The source material was PBMCs. CDR3 DNA sequence: TGTGCCAGCTCACCGTTCCGGACAGAAGAAGCTTTCTTT. The encoded protein is CASSPFRTEEAFF.